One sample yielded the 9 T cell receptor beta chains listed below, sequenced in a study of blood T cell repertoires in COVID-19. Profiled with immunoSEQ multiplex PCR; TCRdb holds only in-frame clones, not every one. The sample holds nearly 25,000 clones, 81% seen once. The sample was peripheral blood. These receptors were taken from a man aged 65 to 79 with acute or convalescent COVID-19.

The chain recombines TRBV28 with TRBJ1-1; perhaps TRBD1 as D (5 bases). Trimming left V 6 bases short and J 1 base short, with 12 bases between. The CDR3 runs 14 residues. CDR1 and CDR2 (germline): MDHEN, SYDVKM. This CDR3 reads CASSPLRGNTEAFF. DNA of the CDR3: TGTGCCAGCAGCCCCCTTAGGGGGAACACTGAAGCTTTCTTT.

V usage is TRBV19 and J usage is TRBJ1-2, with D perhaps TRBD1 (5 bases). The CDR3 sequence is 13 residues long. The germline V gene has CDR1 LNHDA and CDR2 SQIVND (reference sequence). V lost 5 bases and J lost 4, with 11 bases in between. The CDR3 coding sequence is TGTGCCAGTAGTCTGACAGCCCTCTATGGCTACACCTTC. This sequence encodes CASSLTALYGYTF.

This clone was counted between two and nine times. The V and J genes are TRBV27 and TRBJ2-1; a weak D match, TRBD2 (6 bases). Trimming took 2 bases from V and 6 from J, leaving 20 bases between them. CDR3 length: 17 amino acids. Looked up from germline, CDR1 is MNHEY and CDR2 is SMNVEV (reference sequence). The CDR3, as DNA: TGTGCCAGCAGTTTAGGGAGGACTGTGGGTTCCCCCAATGAGCAGTTCTTC. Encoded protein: CASSLGRTVGSPNEQFF.

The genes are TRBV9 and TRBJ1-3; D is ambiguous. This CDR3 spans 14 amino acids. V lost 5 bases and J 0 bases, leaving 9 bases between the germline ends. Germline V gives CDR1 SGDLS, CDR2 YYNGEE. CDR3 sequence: CASSDTSSGNTIYF. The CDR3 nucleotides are TGTGCCAGCAGTGACACTAGCTCTGGAAACACCATATATTTT.

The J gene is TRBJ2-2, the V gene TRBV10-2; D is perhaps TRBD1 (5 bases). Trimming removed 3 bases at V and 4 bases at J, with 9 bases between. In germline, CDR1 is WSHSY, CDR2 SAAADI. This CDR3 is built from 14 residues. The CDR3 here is CASSDQGPTGELFF. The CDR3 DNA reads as TGCGCCAGCAGTGACCAGGGCCCCACCGGGGAGCTGTTTTTT.

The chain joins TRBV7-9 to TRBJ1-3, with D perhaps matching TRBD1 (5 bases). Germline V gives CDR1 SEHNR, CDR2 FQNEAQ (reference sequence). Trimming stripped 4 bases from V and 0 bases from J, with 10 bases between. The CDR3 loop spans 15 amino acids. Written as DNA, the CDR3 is TGTGCCAGCAGCTCCCTAGGGGCCTCTGGAAACACCATATATTTT. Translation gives CASSSLGASGNTIYF.

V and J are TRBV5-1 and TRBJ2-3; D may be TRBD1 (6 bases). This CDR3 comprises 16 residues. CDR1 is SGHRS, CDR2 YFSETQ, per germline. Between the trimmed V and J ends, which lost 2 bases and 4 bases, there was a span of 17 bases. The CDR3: CASSLGQGFSSDTQYF. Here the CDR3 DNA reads TGCGCCAGCAGCTTAGGGCAGGGGTTTTCATCAGATACGCAGTATTTT.

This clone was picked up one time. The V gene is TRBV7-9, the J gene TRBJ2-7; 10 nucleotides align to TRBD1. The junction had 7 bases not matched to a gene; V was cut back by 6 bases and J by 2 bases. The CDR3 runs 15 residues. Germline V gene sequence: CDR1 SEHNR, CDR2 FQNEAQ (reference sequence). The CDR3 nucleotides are TGTGCCAGCAGTAAGGGACAGGGGCCTACCTACGAGCAGTACTTC. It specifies CASSKGQGPTYEQYF.

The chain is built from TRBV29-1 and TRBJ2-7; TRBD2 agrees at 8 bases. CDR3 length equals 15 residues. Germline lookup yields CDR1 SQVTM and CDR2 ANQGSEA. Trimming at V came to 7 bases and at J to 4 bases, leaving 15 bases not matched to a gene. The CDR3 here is CSANQGAGGRYEQYF. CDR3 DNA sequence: TGCAGCGCCAACCAAGGGGCGGGAGGTCGGTACGAGCAGTACTTC.